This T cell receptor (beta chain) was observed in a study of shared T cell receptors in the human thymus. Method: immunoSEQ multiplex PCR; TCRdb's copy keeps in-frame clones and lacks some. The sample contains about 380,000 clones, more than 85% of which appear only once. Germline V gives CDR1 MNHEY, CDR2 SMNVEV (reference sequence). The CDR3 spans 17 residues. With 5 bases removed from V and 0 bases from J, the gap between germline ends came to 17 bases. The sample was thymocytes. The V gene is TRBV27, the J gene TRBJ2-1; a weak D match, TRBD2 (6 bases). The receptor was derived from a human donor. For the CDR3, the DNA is TGTGCCAGCAGTGTCCTTCTAGCGTCGAGCTCCTACAATGAGCAGTTCTTC. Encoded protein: CASSVLLASSSYNEQFF.